This T cell receptor (beta chain) was obtained from a study of CD8+CD57+ T cells in acquired aplastic anemia. Study-level background: The DNA of sorted CD4+ and CD8+ cells averaged 3.2 ug. Study-wide results and caveats: With respect to CD8+ Simpson's diversity, patients and controls did not differ significantly. Patients shared some 29 CD8+ CDR3 sequences with controls.

For this clonotype: Its antigen is unknown.

The V and J ends lost 5 bases and 7 bases respectively, with 11 bases between them. The CDR3 covers 13 residues. It was patients with CD8+CD57+ cell expansion by flow cytometry who were chosen for sequencing. Patients had received no therapy at the time of blood sampling. Genomic DNA was employed as the template in profiling TCR beta VDJ and CDR3. TCRdb analysed the reads with MiXCR anew, one entry per CDR3 protein. The sample lists roughly 80,000 distinct CDR3 sequences; around 70% were seen once. Sequencing was performed on sorted CD4+, CD8+, or CD8+CD57+ T cells (not recorded which) from PBMCs. The gene calls are TRBV12-3 or TRBV12-4 and TRBJ2-2; D is possibly TRBD1 (5 bases). The receptor was derived from a human donor with aplastic anemia. Here the CDR3 reads CASSPQGHGELFF. The CDR3 coding sequence is TGTGCCAGCAGTCCTCAGGGTCACGGGGAGCTGTTTTTT.